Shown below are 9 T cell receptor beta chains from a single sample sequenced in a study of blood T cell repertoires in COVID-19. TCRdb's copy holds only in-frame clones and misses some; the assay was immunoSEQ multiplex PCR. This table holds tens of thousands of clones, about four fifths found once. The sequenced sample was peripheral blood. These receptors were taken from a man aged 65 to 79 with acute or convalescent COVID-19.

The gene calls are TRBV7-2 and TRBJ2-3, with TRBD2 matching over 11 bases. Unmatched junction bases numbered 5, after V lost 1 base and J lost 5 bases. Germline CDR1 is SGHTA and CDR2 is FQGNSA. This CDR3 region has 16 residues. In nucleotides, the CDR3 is TGTGCCAGCAGCTTAGAACCTAGCGGGGGGAGAGATACGCAGTATTTT. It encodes CASSLEPSGGRDTQYF.

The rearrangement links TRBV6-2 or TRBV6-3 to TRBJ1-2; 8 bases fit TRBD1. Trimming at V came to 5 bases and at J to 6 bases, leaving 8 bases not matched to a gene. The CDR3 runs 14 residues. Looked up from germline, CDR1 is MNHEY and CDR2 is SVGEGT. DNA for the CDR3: TGTGCCAGCAGTAAACGGACAGGGAGCCATGGCTACACCTTC. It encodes CASSKRTGSHGYTF.

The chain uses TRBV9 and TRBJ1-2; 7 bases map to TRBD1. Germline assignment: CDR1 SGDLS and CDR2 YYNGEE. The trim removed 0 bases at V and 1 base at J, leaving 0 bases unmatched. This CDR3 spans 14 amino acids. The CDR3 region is CASSVAGGNYGYTF. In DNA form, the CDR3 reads TGTGCCAGCAGCGTAGCAGGGGGTAACTATGGCTACACCTTC. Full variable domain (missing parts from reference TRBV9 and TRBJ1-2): DSGVTQTPKHLITATGQRVTLRCSPRSGDLSVYWYQQSLDQGLQFLIQYYNGEERAKGNILERFSAQQFPDLHSELNLSSLELGDSALYFCASSVAGGNYGYTFGSGTRLTVV.

CDR3 sequence: CASSFGGTVNSPLHF. DNA for the CDR3: TGTGCCAGCAGCTTTGGCGGGACAGTTAATTCACCCCTCCACTTT. V and J are TRBV5-6 and TRBJ1-6; TRBD1 agrees at 7 bases. The ends lost 2 bases at V and 6 bases at J; junction bases unmatched: 5. The germline gives CDR1 SGHDT, CDR2 YYEEEE. The CDR3 has 15 residues.

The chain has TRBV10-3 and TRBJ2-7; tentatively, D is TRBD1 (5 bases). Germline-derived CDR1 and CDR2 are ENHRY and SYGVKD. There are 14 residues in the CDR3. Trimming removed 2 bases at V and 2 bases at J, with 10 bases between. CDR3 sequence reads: CAISEGRAAYEQYF. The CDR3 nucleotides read TGTGCCATCAGTGAGGGCAGGGCCGCCTACGAGCAGTACTTC.

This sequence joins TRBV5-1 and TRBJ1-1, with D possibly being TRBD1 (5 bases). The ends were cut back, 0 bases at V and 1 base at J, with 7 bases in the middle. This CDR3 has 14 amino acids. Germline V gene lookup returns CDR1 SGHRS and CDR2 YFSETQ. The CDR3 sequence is CASSLAGGNTEAFF. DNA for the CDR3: TGCGCCAGCAGCTTGGCCGGGGGGAACACTGAAGCTTTCTTT.

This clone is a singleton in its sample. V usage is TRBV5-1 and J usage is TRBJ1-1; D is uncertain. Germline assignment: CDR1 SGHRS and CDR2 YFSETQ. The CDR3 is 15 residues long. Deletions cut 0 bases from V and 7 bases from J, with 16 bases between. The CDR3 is CASSLDFARLDEAFF. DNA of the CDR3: TGCGCCAGCAGCTTGGACTTTGCCAGACTAGATGAAGCTTTCTTT.

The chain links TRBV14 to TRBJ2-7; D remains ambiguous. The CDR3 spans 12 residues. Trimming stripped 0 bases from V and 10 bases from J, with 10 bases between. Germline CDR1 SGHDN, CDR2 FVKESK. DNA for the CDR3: TGTGCCAGCAGCCAAGATCGAGGTAGCCAGTACTTC. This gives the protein CASSQDRGSQYF. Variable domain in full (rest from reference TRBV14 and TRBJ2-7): EAGVTQFPSHSVIEKGQTVTLRCDPISGHDNLYWYRRVMGKEIKFLLHFVKESKQDESGMPNNRFLAERTGGTYSTLKVQPAELEDSGVYFCASSQDRGSQYFGPGTRLTVT.

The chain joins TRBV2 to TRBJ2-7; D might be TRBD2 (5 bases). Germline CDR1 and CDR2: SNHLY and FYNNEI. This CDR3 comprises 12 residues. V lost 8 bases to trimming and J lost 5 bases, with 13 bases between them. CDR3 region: CASALDLNEQYF. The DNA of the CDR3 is TGTGCCAGCGCACTAGATTTAAACGAGCAGTACTTC.